This TCR beta chain was found in a study of monozygotic twins with cystic fibrosis. The data were produced by immunoSEQ multiplex PCR, yet TCRdb's version contains in-frame clones alone and is incomplete. This table has approximately 33,000 clones, over 75% appearing once. Points on this clone: The antigen remains unidentified.

Study-wide results and caveats: Co-twins had the most similar V usage for 13 of 16 pairs, J for 8. The repertoire was suggested to be naive-dominated, clonality median approximately 0.0098. Shared CDR3 numbers were not associated with age, concordance or severity.

Trimming stripped 5 bases from V and 0 bases from J, with 10 bases between. The CDR3 length is 13 residues. Germline CDR1 is SQVTM and CDR2 is ANQGSEA. Source material: blood. The receptor's source is a girl aged 2 to 9 with cystic fibrosis. The chain is built from TRBV29-1 and TRBJ1-1; unclear D gene. The CDR3 DNA sequence: TGCAGCGTTTATAGCCCGCTGAACACTGAAGCTTTCTTT. Amino acids: CSVYSPLNTEAFF.